The sequence of this T cell receptor (beta chain) was determined in a study of identical twins. Germline CDR1 SGHTA, CDR2 FQGNSA. The V end lost 0 bases, the J end lost 9 bases, and 9 bases lay between the germline ends. The CDR3 contains 13 residues. TCRdb re-derived calls from the 5' RACE reads in MiXCR, one entry per CDR3 protein. The sample has approximately 600,000 distinct CDR3 sequences, 9.5% to 10% seen once. This clonotype was counted a few times. These same records also appear under a second study, on yellow fever vaccine responses in identical twins.

The sequence came from a woman aged 18 to 35 in good health. The chain recombines TRBV7-2 with TRBJ2-1, with a tentative D call TRBD2 (7 bases). Sample: PBMCs. This CDR3 reads CASSLARGLEQFF. As DNA, the CDR3 is TGTGCCAGCAGCTTAGCGCGGGGGCTTGAGCAGTTCTTC.